This TCR beta chain was found in a study of cytomegalovirus exposure and HLA in healthy donors. This clone has only one observation. Its antigen remains unidentified. Germline-derived CDR1 and CDR2 are GTSNPN and SVGIG (reference sequence). The CDR3 totals 12 residues. With 1 base removed from V and 1 base from J, the gap between germline ends came to 5 bases. The table came from immunoSEQ multiplex PCR; TCRdb's copy has only in-frame clones and leaves some out. The table includes around 120,000 clones, approximately 87% detected once. Study results and caveats: Researchers counted around 170 TCR beta chains as cytomegalovirus-associated. That first-cohort TCR clusters tended to co-occur in the 95 to 150 validation repertoires was found in a later analysis. Researchers reported that three CMV-associated chains were confirmed in vitro as CMV antigen-specific.

This sequence originates from a woman younger than 35 in good health and CMV-seropositive. This chain links TRBV30 with TRBJ2-7; possibly TRBD1 for D (5 bases). The specimen was PBMCs. The CDR3 nucleotides read TGTGCCTGGAGTGGACAGTCCTACGAGCAGTACTTC. This gives the protein CAWSGQSYEQYF.